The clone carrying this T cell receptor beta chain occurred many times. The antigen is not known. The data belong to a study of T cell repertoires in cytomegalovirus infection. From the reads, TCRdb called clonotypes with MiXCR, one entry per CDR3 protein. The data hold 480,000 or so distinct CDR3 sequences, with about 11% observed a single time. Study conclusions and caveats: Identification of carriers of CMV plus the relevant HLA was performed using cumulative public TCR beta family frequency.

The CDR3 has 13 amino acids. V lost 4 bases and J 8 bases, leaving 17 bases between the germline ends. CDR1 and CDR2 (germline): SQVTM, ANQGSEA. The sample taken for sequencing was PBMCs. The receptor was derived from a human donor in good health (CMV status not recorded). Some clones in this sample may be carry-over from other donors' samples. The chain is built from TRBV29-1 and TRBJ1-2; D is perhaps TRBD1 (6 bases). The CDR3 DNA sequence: TGCAGCGTTGCCCAGGGGCGGATGGGGGGCTACACCTTC. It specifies CSVAQGRMGGYTF. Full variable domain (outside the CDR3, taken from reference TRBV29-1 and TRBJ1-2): SAVISQKPSRDICQRGTSLTIQCQVDSQVTMMFWYRQQPGQSLTLIATANQGSEATYESGFVIDKFPISRPNLTFSTLTVSNMSPEDSSIYLCSVAQGRMGGYTFGSGTRLTVV.